One and the same sample provided the 26 T cell receptor beta chains below, sequenced in a study of blood T cell repertoires in COVID-19. Profiled with immunoSEQ multiplex PCR; TCRdb holds only in-frame clones, not every one. The sample carries about 130,000 clones, about 86% recorded once. The sequencing sample was made of PBMCs or T cells enriched from blood (not recorded which). These receptors were collected from a woman aged 45-65 years who had recovered from COVID-19.

The V gene is TRBV18, the J gene TRBJ2-1, with 8 nucleotides matching TRBD2. There are 15 residues in the CDR3. The ends lost 3 bases at V and 9 bases at J; junction bases unmatched: 10. Germline assignment: CDR1 KGHSH and CDR2 LQKENI. This CDR3 is CASSPHGRVDTEQFF. CDR3 sequence (DNA): TGTGCCAGCTCACCTCACGGGAGGGTTGATACTGAGCAGTTCTTC.

The genes are TRBV3-1 (or the pseudogene TRBV3-2) and TRBJ2-1; TRBD2 agrees at 9 bases. In germline, CDR1 is LGHDT, CDR2 YNNKEL (reference sequence). This CDR3 contains 18 residues. Trimming took 0 bases from V and 4 from J; bases not matched to a gene: 10. The CDR3 DNA reads as TGTGCCAGCAGCCAAGATCGGATGATAGCGGGGGTATACAATGAGCAGTTCTTC. Translated, it gives CASSQDRMIAGVYNEQFF.

This chain links TRBV4-3 with TRBJ1-3; tentatively, D is TRBD1 (6 bases). The CDR3 sequence is 16 residues long. The germline V gene has CDR1 LGHNA and CDR2 YSLEER. Trimming pared 1 base from V and 0 bases from J, leaving 10 bases between. In nucleotides, the CDR3 is TGCGCCAGCAGCCAAGTGGTCAGGGGCTCTGGAAACACCATATATTTT. It codes for CASSQVVRGSGNTIYF.

V usage is TRBV3-1 (or the pseudogene TRBV3-2) and J usage is TRBJ1-3, with a weak D call TRBD1 (5 bases). CDR3 length: 16 residues. The V end was cut by 1 base, the J end by 2 bases, with 12 bases between. Germline CDR1 and CDR2: LGHDT and YNNKEL (reference sequence). The CDR3 sequence: CASSQGGDGAGNTIYF. As DNA, the CDR3 is TGTGCCAGCAGCCAAGGCGGGGACGGAGCTGGAAACACCATATATTTT.

The gene calls are TRBV5-1 and TRBJ2-6, with 11 bases fitting TRBD1. Trimming cost V 4 bases and J 2 bases; bases outside gene matches: 8. The germline gives CDR1 SGHRS, CDR2 YFSETQ. The CDR3 is made up of 18 amino acids. The CDR3 region has the DNA TGCGCCAGCAGCACGATCGGGACAGGGGGGCCTGGGGCCAACGTCCTGACTTTC. Translated, it gives CASSTIGTGGPGANVLTF.

The count of this clone is one. The CDR3 spells CASSFWGGETQYF. In nucleotides, the CDR3 is TGTGCCAGCAGCTTCTGGGGAGGGGAGACCCAGTACTTC. V is TRBV11-3 and J is TRBJ2-5; 7 bases map to TRBD2. This CDR3 has 13 residues. Germline V lookup: CDR1 SGHNT, CDR2 YENEEA. Germline trimming cut 3 bases from V and 5 bases from J; bases unmatched to any gene: 3.

The gene calls are TRBV27 and TRBJ1-5; weak D call: TRBD1 (5 bases). V shed 7 bases and J shed 8 bases, with 18 bases lying between them. The CDR3 is made up of 14 amino acids. Per the germline V gene, CDR1 is MNHEY and CDR2 is SMNVEV (reference sequence). The DNA of the CDR3 is TGTGCCAGCAACCCGTCGCTTGGGGGGAAGCCCCAGCATTTT. This gives the protein CASNPSLGGKPQHF.

In DNA, the CDR3 is TGTGCCAGCAGCTTAGCGGCATTGAGCAATCAGCCCCAGCATTTT. Translation: CASSLAALSNQPQHF. The chain has TRBV7-9 and TRBJ1-5; no clear D gene. The germline V gene encodes CDR1 SEHNR and CDR2 FQNEAQ (reference sequence). V was cut by 0 bases and J by 1 base, with 7 bases left in between. The CDR3 runs 15 residues.

J is TRBJ2-7 and V is TRBV11-3; 8 bases are shared with TRBD2. CDR3 length: 16 residues. Germline V CDR1 and CDR2: SGHNT, YENEEA. V lost 4 bases to trimming and J lost 2 bases; unmatched junction nucleotides: 10. CDR3 sequence (DNA): TGTGCCAGCAGCTCCCGGGGGTCTAGCGGGCCCTACGAGCAGTACTTC. Translation: CASSSRGSSGPYEQYF.

CDR3 protein: CASTEGGRYEQYF. The CDR3 DNA follows: TGTGCCAGCACCGAAGGGGGCAGGTACGAGCAGTACTTC. The chain is built from TRBV12-3 or TRBV12-4 and TRBJ2-7; 7 bases match TRBD1. CDR3 length: 13 residues. V shed 7 bases, J shed 4 bases, and the junction held 7 bases outside the gene matches.

This clone was seen once. This chain connects TRBV3-1 (or the pseudogene TRBV3-2) to TRBJ2-2; TRBD2 matches at 7 bases. Trimming at V came to 1 base and at J to 6 bases, leaving 20 bases not matched to a gene. The CDR3 extends over 20 amino acids. In germline, CDR1 is LGHDT, CDR2 YNNKEL (reference sequence). DNA for the CDR3: TGTGCCAGCAGCCAAGCTCGAACTCTGGGCCGGACTAGTAGGGCCGGGGAGCTGTTTTTT. Translating it yields CASSQARTLGRTSRAGELFF.

This clone was detected a few times. The chain couples TRBV29-1 to TRBJ2-2, with D unclear. CDR3 length equals 11 residues. The V gene lost 7 bases and the J gene lost 5 bases, with 8 bases spanning the gap. CDR1 and CDR2 (germline): SQVTM, ANQGSEA. Here the CDR3 reads CSASRTGELFF. The CDR3 DNA follows: TGCAGCGCCTCTAGAACCGGGGAGCTGTTTTTT.

CDR3 sequence: CASSGPGQGPEKLFF. Written as DNA, the CDR3 is TGCGCCAGCAGCGGGCCGGGACAGGGTCCGGAAAAACTGTTTTTT. The chain uses TRBV5-1 and TRBJ1-4; TRBD1 matches 9 bases. The CDR3 loop spans 15 amino acids. V was clipped by 4 bases and J by 8 bases; unmatched bases: 9. Per germline, CDR1 SGHRS and CDR2 YFSETQ. The entire variable domain, with the rest obtained from reference TRBV5-1 and TRBJ1-4, is as follows: KAGVTQTPRYLIKTRGQQVTLSCSPISGHRSVSWYQQTPGQGLQFLFEYFSETQRNKGNFPGRFSGRQFSNSRSEMNVSTLELGDSALYLCASSGPGQGPEKLFFGSGTQLSVL.

This sequence joins TRBV11-2 and TRBJ1-2; 11 nucleotides align to TRBD1. J lost 3 bases, V lost 5 bases, and 8 bases had no gene match. The CDR3 is 16 amino acids. Germline lookup yields CDR1 SGHAT and CDR2 FQNNGV. The DNA for the CDR3 is TGTGCCAGCAGCACGCTAGGGACAGGGGGGGACTATGGCTACACCTTC. It specifies CASSTLGTGGDYGYTF.

The V call is TRBV5-6, the J call TRBJ1-1; 7 bases are a match to TRBD1. Looked up from germline, CDR1 is SGHDT and CDR2 is YYEEEE. This CDR3 contains 14 residues. The junction had 3 bases not matched to a gene; V was cut back by 4 bases and J by 0 bases. The CDR3 nucleotides read TGTGCCAGCAGCACCACAGGGGTGAACACTGAAGCTTTCTTT. This gives the protein CASSTTGVNTEAFF.

The gene calls are TRBV6-2 or TRBV6-3 and TRBJ2-7; TRBD2 matches 8 bases. The V gene end was trimmed by 0 bases and the J gene end by 6 bases; junction bases not matched to a gene: 7. CDR3 length: 15 residues. The V gene's germline CDR1 is MNHEY and CDR2 SVGEGT. The CDR3 spells CASSYSLLAAGEQYF. In DNA, the CDR3 is TGTGCCAGCAGTTACTCATTACTAGCGGCGGGCGAGCAGTACTTC.

This chain joins TRBV3-1 (or the pseudogene TRBV3-2) and TRBJ1-3; D remains ambiguous. Germline-derived CDR1 and CDR2 are LGHDT and YNNKEL (reference sequence). The CDR3 is made up of 12 amino acids. V was clipped by 6 bases and J by 2 bases, with 5 bases between them. CDR3 nucleotide sequence: TGTGCCAGCAGTCAGACTGGAAACACCATATATTTT. This sequence encodes CASSQTGNTIYF.

The gene calls are TRBV5-4 and TRBJ1-3; 7 bases align to TRBD1. The germline gives CDR1 SGHNT, CDR2 YYREEE (reference sequence). Losses at the gene ends were 4 bases for V and 0 bases for J; bases not matched to a gene: 7. The CDR3 has 16 residues. CDR3 sequence reads: CASSIPGQLSGNTIYF. Written as DNA, the CDR3 is TGTGCCAGCAGCATACCGGGACAGCTCTCTGGAAACACCATATATTTT.

The chain couples TRBV15 to TRBJ1-4; maybe TRBD1 (5 bases). There are 12 residues in the CDR3. Germline lookup yields CDR1 LNHNV and CDR2 YYDKDF (reference sequence). V was trimmed by 4 bases and J by 13 bases, leaving 13 bases between them. This CDR3 reads CATSTSPGLLFF. Written as DNA, the CDR3 is TGTGCCACCAGCACCTCACCGGGACTACTGTTTTTT.

This rearrangement joins TRBV2 to TRBJ1-5, with D perhaps matching TRBD1 (5 bases). With 1 base removed from V and 4 bases from J, the gap between germline ends came to 5 bases. CDR1 is SNHLY and CDR2 is FYNNEI in the germline V gene. The CDR3 sequence is 13 residues long. CDR3 nucleotides: TGTGCCAGCAGTGAAGGGACAAATCAGCCCCAGCATTTT. This translates into CASSEGTNQPQHF. Filled out from reference TRBV2 and TRBJ1-5, the complete variable domain reads EPEVTQTPSHQVTQMGQEVILRCVPISNHLYFYWYRQILGQKVEFLVSFYNNEISEKSEIFDDQFSVERPDGSNFTLKIRSTKLEDSAMYFCASSEGTNQPQHFGDGTRLSIL.

This clone has only one observation. The CDR3 loop is CASSNDDSGYNEQFF. DNA for the CDR3: TGTGCCAGTAGTAATGACGACAGCGGGTACAATGAGCAGTTCTTC. The chain has TRBV19 and TRBJ2-1, with a weak D call TRBD2 (6 bases). The CDR3 is 15 residues long. V lost 4 bases and J lost 4, with 14 bases in between. Germline V CDR1 and CDR2: LNHDA, SQIVND (reference sequence).

Only a few counts were recorded for this clone. One end of the junction does not line up with germline, which may come from a read error. The chain uses TRBV7-7 and TRBJ1-3; D is ambiguous. Germline V gene sequence: CDR1 SSHAT, CDR2 FNYEAQ (reference sequence). CDR3 length: 15 residues. CDR3 bases: TGTGCTAGCAGCCCGAGTTTAAGCTCTGGAAACACCATATATTTT. This encodes CASSPSLSSGNTIYF.

The chain joins TRBV24-1 to TRBJ2-1; 9 bases match TRBD1. The CDR3 sequence is 16 residues long. After removal of 5 bases from V and 9 bases from J, the junction contained 13 bases not matched to a gene. Germline CDR1 reads KGHDR; CDR2 reads SFDVKD. CDR3 loop: CATSAHDRGEFAEQFF. The CDR3, as DNA: TGTGCCACCAGTGCACACGACAGGGGGGAATTCGCTGAGCAGTTCTTC.

This clone occurred a few times. The genes are TRBV7-6 and TRBJ2-2; tentatively, D is TRBD1 (7 bases). This CDR3 region has 17 residues. In germline, CDR1 is SGHVS, CDR2 FNYEAQ. Trimming took 6 bases from V and 2 from J, leaving 19 bases between them. This chain's CDR3 is CASSQDRAGTNTGELFF. CDR3 sequence (DNA): TGTGCCAGCAGTCAAGACAGGGCGGGGACCAACACCGGGGAGCTGTTTTTT.

V and J are TRBV6-2 or TRBV6-3 and TRBJ1-1; D remains unclear. Germline V CDR1 and CDR2: MNHEY, SVGEGT. CDR3 length: 14 residues. V was clipped by 0 bases and J by 1 base, with 6 bases between them. The CDR3 reads CASSYSGGNTEAFF. The DNA of the CDR3 is TGTGCCAGCAGTTACTCAGGAGGGAACACTGAAGCTTTCTTT.

The chain carries TRBV6-5 and TRBJ2-2; unclear D gene. The germline CDR1 and CDR2 sequences are MNHEY and SVGAGI. Between the trimmed V and J ends, which lost 1 base and 6 bases, there was a span of 3 bases. There are 12 residues in the CDR3. In nucleotides, the CDR3 is TGTGCCAGCAGTTACTTCTCCGGGGAGCTGTTTTTT. Translation gives CASSYFSGELFF.